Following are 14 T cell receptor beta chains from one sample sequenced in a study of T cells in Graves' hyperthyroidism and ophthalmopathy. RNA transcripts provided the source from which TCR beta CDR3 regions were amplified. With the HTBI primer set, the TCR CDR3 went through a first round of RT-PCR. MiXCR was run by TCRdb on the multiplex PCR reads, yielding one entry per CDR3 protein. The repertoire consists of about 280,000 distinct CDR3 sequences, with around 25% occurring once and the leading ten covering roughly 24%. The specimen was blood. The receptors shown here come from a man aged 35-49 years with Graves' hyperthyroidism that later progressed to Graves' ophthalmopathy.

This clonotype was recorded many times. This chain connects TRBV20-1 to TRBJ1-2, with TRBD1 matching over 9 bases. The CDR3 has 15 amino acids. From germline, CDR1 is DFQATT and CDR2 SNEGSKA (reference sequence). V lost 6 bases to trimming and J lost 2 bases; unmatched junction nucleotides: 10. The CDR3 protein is CSAPRDRDGNYGYTF. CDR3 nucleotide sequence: TGCAGTGCCCCCCGGGACAGGGACGGGAACTATGGCTACACCTTC.

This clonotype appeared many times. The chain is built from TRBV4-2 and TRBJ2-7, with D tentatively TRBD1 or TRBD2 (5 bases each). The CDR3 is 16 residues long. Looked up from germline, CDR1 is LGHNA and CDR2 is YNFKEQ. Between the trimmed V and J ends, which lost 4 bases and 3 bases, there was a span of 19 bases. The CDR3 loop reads CASSPGGISEVYEQYF. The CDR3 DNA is TGTGCCAGCAGCCCTGGGGGTATCTCGGAGGTCTACGAGCAGTACTTC.

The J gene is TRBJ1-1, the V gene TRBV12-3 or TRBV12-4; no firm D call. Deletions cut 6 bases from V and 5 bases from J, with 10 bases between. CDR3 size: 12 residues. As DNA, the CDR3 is TGTGCCAGCAGCTCCTATGGGACTGAAGCTTTCTTT. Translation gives CASSSYGTEAFF.

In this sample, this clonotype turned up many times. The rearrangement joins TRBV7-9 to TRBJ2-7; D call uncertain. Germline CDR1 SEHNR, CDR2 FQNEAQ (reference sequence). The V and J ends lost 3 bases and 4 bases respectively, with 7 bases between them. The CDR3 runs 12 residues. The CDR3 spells CASSFLRYEQYF. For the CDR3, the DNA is TGTGCCAGCAGCTTTTTGCGTTACGAGCAGTACTTC.

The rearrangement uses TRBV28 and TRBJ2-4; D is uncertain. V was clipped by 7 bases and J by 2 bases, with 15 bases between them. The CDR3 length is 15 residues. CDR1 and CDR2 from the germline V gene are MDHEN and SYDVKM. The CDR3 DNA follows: TGTGCCAGCAAACCTCTCCGAGAAACCAAAAACATTCAGTACTTC. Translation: CASKPLRETKNIQYF.

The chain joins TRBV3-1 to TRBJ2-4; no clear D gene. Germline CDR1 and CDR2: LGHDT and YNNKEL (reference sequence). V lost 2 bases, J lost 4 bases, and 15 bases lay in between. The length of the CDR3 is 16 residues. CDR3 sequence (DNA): TGTGCCAGCAGCCAACCAGTGGCGGCGGCGAAAAACATTCAGTACTTC. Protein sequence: CASSQPVAAAKNIQYF.

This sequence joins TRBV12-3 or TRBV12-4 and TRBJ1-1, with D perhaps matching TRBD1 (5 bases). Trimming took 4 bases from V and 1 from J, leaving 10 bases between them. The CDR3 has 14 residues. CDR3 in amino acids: CASSSTAKNTEAFF. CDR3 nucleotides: TGTGCCAGCAGTTCGACAGCGAAGAACACTGAAGCTTTCTTT.

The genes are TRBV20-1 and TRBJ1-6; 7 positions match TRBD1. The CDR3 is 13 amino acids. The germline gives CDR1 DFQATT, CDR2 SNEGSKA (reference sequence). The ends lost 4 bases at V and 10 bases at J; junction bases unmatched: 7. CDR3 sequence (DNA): TGCAGTGCTAACTCCGACAGGGAATCACCCCTCCACTTT. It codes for CSANSDRESPLHF.

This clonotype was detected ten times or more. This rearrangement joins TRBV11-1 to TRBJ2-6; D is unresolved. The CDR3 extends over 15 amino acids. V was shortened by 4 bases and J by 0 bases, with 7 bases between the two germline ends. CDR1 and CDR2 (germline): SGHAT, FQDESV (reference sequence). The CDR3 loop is CASSSSHSGANVLTF. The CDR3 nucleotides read TGTGCCAGCAGCTCTTCCCACTCTGGGGCCAACGTCCTGACTTTC.

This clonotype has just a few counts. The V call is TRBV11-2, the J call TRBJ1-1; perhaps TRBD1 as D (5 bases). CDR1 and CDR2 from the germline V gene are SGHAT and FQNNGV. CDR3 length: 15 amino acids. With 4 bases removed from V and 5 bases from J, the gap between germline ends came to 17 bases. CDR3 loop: CASSSNLGGWTEAFF. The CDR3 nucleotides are TGTGCCAGCAGCTCTAATCTTGGGGGTTGGACTGAAGCTTTCTTT. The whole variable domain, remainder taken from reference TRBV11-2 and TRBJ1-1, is EAGVAQSPRYKIIEKRQSVAFWCNPISGHATLYWYQQILGQGPKLLIQFQNNGVVDDSQLPKDRFSAERLKGVDSTLKIQPAKLEDSAVYLCASSSNLGGWTEAFFGQGTRLTVV.

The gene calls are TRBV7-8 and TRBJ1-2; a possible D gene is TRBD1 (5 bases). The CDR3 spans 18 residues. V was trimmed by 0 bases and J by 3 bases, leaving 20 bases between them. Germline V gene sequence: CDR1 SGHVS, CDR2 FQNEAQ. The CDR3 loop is CASSLAPGIQSLDYGYTF. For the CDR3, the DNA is TGTGCCAGCAGCTTAGCGCCAGGGATCCAGAGCTTGGACTATGGCTACACCTTC. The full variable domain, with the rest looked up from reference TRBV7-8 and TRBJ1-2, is GAGVSQSPRYKVAKRGQDVALRCDPISGHVSLFWYQQALGQGPEFLTYFQNEAQLDKSGLPSDRFFAERPEGSVSTLKIQRTQQEDSAVYLCASSLAPGIQSLDYGYTFGSGTRLTVV.

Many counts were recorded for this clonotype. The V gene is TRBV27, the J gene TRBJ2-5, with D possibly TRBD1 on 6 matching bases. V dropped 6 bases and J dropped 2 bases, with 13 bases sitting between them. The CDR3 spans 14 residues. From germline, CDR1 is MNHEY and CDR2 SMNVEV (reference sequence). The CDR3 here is CASSQTGNQETQYF. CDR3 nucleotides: TGTGCCAGCAGCCAAACAGGGAATCAAGAGACCCAGTACTTC.

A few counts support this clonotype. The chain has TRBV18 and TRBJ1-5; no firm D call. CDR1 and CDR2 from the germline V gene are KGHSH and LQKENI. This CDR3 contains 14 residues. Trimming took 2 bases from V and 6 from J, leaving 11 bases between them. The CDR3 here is CASSPTAGSQPQHF. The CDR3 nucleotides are TGTGCCAGCTCACCAACAGCGGGCTCTCAGCCCCAGCATTTT.

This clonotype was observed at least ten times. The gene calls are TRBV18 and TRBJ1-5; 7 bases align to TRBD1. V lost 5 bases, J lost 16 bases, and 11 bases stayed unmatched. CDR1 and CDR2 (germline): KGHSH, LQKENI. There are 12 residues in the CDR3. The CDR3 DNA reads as TGTGCCAGCTCATCACAGGGGCCGCTGGTTCATTTT. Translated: CASSSQGPLVHF. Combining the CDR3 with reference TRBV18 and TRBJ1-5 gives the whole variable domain NAGVMQNPRHLVRRRGQEARLRCSPMKGHSHVYWYRQLPEEGLKFMVYLQKENIIDESGMPKERFSAEFPKEGPSILRIQQVVRGDSAAYFCASSSQGPLVHFGDGTRLSIL.